The clone carrying this T cell receptor beta chain was seen ten or more times. This record comes from a study of early T cells in non-severe SARS-CoV-2 infection. Germline CDR1 reads LGHDT; CDR2 reads YNNKEL (reference sequence). CDR3 length equals 14 residues. Trimming cost V 5 bases and J 7 bases, with 14 bases left between them. TCRdb ran MiXCR on the 5' RACE reads and lists one entry per CDR3 protein. Here the sample spans under 45,000 distinct CDR3 sequences, almost 5.5% being singletons. V usage is TRBV3-1 and J usage is TRBJ2-2, with D uncertain. Sequencing was performed on whole blood, taken at baseline. The sequence was collected from an adult who was a healthcare worker with PCR-confirmed SARS-CoV-2 infection or an uninfected control (not recorded which). This chain's CDR3 is CASSFRLDGGELFF. The CDR3 DNA is TGTGCCAGCAGCTTCAGACTTGATGGCGGGGAGCTGTTTTTT.